This is a list of T cell receptor beta chains from one sample in a study of blood T cell repertoires in COVID-19. TCRdb's copy holds only in-frame clones and misses some; the assay was immunoSEQ multiplex PCR. Of about 50,000 clones listed, 80% to 90% were seen once; the top ten hold 15% to 19%. The specimen sequenced was peripheral blood. The receptor set was obtained from a human donor in a cohort sampled during active COVID-19. The donor label of this sample is uncertain. Each CDR3 is given with its conserved first and last residue. The D gene is left open where the match is weak. Size is stated for part of the rows, as once, few or many counts, or as a class when the clone is expanded.

TRBV28	TRBD1	13	TRBJ1-2	few	CASSAPGTGFYTF	TGTGCCAGCAGTGCCCCCGGGACAGGGTTTTACACCTTC
TRBV14	.	16	TRBJ1-1	once	CASSRGTALTNTEAFF	TGTGCCAGCAGCAGGGGGACGGCCCTCACGAACACTGAAGCTTTCTTT
TRBV19	TRBD1	15	TRBJ2-2	.	CASGRPGQPTGELFF	TGTGCCAGTGGCCGGCCGGGACAGCCCACCGGGGAGCTGTTTTTT
TRBV10-3	.	12	TRBJ2-2	.	CAISSRDGELFF	TGTGCCATCAGTTCCCGGGACGGGGAGCTGTTTTTT
TRBV5-1	TRBD1	14	TRBJ1-2	once	CASSLVGDSHGYTF	TGCGCCAGCAGCTTGGTAGGGGACAGCCATGGCTACACCTTC
TRBV3-1/TRBV3-2	TRBD2	16	TRBJ2-2	.	CASRGLAGGNTGELFF	TGTGCCAGCAGAGGACTAGCGGGGGGGAACACCGGGGAGCTGTTTTTT
TRBV19	.	14	TRBJ1-1	.	CASIDRIRNTEAFF	TGTGCCAGTATCGACAGGATCCGGAACACTGAAGCTTTCTTT
TRBV10-3	.	13	TRBJ1-6	.	CASTGQGGSPLHF	TGTGCCTCTACGGGACAAGGGGGTTCACCCCTCCACTTT
TRBV10-3	TRBD2	13	TRBJ2-3	.	CAISEETSGTQYF	TGTGCCATCAGTGAGGAGACTAGCGGTACGCAGTATTTT
TRBV3-1/TRBV3-2	.	15	TRBJ2-1	.	CASRGWAAGSNEQFF	TGTGCCAGCAGGGGGTGGGCGGCAGGGTCCAATGAGCAGTTCTTC
TRBV5-1	TRBD2	16	TRBJ2-1	.	CASSSMTSGEYNEQFF	TGCGCCAGCAGCTCGATGACTAGCGGGGAATACAATGAGCAGTTCTTC
TRBV2	.	14	TRBJ1-4	once	CASSEAGQPGKLFF	TGTGCCAGCAGTGAAGCTGGTCAACCCGGAAAACTGTTTTTT
TRBV28	.	12	TRBJ1-2	.	CASSSQVYGYTF	TGTGCCAGCAGTTCGCAGGTGTATGGCTACACCTTC
TRBV5-4	TRBD1	15	TRBJ1-6	.	CASSLEGTGNSPLHF	TGTGCCAGCAGCTTGGAGGGGACAGGGAATTCACCCCTCCACTTT
TRBV4-3	.	14	TRBJ1-1	.	CASSQDRLNTEAFF	TGCGCCAGCAGCCAAGATCGGTTGAACACTGAAGCTTTCTTT
TRBV29-1	.	13	TRBJ1-1	.	CSVAPLRNTEAFF	TGCAGCGTTGCTCCACTGAGGAACACTGAAGCTTTCTTT
TRBV6-5	TRBD1	13	TRBJ1-2	.	CASNRGQGGGYTF	TGTGCCAGCAATCGGGGACAGGGGGGCGGCTACACCTTC
TRBV5-8	.	15	TRBJ2-7	.	CASSSGTQVGYEQYF	TGTGCCAGCAGTTCCGGGACACAGGTGGGCTACGAGCAGTACTTC
TRBV6-1	.	18	TRBJ2-3	.	CASSGRERGHRSTDTQYF	TGTGCCAGCAGTGGGAGGGAGAGGGGGCACCGGAGCACAGATACGCAGTATTTT
TRBV7-2	.	15	TRBJ2-7	once	CASSPTRTVTYEQYF	TGTGCCAGCAGCCCCACCCGGACAGTGACCTACGAGCAGTACTTC
TRBV7-9	TRBD2	15	TRBJ2-3	.	CASSLEAGGPNTQYF	TGTGCCAGCAGCTTAGAAGCGGGGGGGCCCAATACGCAGTATTTT
TRBV9	TRBD2	16	TRBJ2-3	.	CASSVGGGTSTDTQYF	TGTGCCAGCAGCGTAGGGGGAGGGACTTCCACAGATACGCAGTATTTT
TRBV24-1	.	14	TRBJ1-6	.	CATSSTEVNSPLHF	TGTGCCACCAGTAGTACGGAGGTTAATTCACCCCTCCACTTT
TRBV18	.	16	TRBJ1-5	.	CASSPPLGGGNQPQHF	TGTGCCAGCTCACCACCCCTTGGAGGTGGCAATCAGCCCCAGCATTTT
TRBV7-2	.	16	TRBJ2-7	.	CASSSYVSGGSYEQYF	TGTGCCAGCAGCTCCTATGTTTCCGGGGGCTCCTACGAGCAGTACTTC
TRBV6-2/TRBV6-3	.	13	TRBJ2-7	.	CASSRTDSYEQYF	TGTGCCAGCAGCCGGACAGACTCCTACGAGCAGTACTTC
TRBV18	.	17	TRBJ1-3	.	CASSPWSRGESGNTIYF	TGTGCCAGCTCACCATGGTCCAGGGGAGAGTCTGGAAACACCATATATTTT
TRBV9	.	15	TRBJ2-3	.	CASSVGGGGTDTQYF	TGTGCCAGCAGCGTAGGGGGGGGCGGCACAGATACGCAGTATTTT
TRBV5-5	TRBD1	13	TRBJ1-2	few	CASSTRTGNGYTF	TGTGCCAGCAGCACCCGGACAGGGAACGGCTACACCTTC
TRBV5-1	.	14	TRBJ2-3	once	CASSLRESTDTQYF	TGCGCCAGCAGCTTACGGGAGAGCACAGATACGCAGTATTTT
TRBV5-1	TRBD1	15	TRBJ2-5	.	CASSSGQRIQETQYF	TGCGCCAGCAGCTCGGGACAGAGGATACAAGAGACCCAGTACTTC
TRBV14	.	15	TRBJ2-3	.	CASSPGTEGGDTQYF	TGTGCCAGCAGCCCGGGGACCGAGGGGGGGGATACGCAGTATTTT
TRBV10-2	.	13	TRBJ2-5	.	CASSSDFRETQYF	TGCGCCAGCAGCTCCGATTTCCGGGAGACCCAGTACTTC
TRBV5-6	.	14	TRBJ1-2	.	CASTRGTGGYGYTF	TGTGCCAGCACCCGGGGAACTGGAGGATATGGCTACACCTTC
TRBV7-3	TRBD1	14	TRBJ2-1	.	CASSLTGQGYEQFF	TGTGCCAGCAGCTTAACGGGACAGGGATATGAGCAGTTCTTC
TRBV4-3	.	15	TRBJ2-5	.	CASSQDSDRLGTQYF	TGCGCCAGCAGCCAAGATTCAGACAGGCTGGGGACCCAGTACTTC
TRBV12-5	.	13	TRBJ1-1	.	CASGLGQNTEAFF	TGTGCTAGTGGTCTGGGACAGAACACTGAAGCTTTCTTT
TRBV4-3	TRBD1	22	TRBJ2-6	medium-sized	CASSQDLIIGDSLFSGANVLTF	TGCGCCAGCAGCCAAGATCTGATCATCGGGGACAGCCTCTTCTCTGGGGCCAACGTCCTGACTTTC
TRBV21-1	.	19	TRBJ2-2	.	CASSTNGIRANPFTGELFF	TGTGCCAGCAGCACAAACGGGATTCGAGCAAATCCCTTCACCGGGGAGCTGTTTTTT
TRBV5-6	TRBD2	17	TRBJ2-1	.	CASSSRWRGGSYNEQFF	TGTGCCAGCAGCTCCCGGTGGCGGGGGGGGTCCTACAATGAGCAGTTCTTC
TRBV9	.	15	TRBJ2-1	.	CASSVGWTKGNEQFF	TGTGCCAGCAGCGTAGGATGGACAAAGGGCAATGAGCAGTTCTTC
TRBV5-5	.	16	TRBJ2-2	.	CASSPQQGSGTGELFF	TGTGCCAGCAGCCCTCAACAAGGGAGCGGGACCGGGGAGCTGTTTTTT
TRBV2	.	12	TRBJ2-5	once	CASSLGWETQYF	TGTGCCAGCAGCCTCGGTTGGGAGACCCAGTACTTC
TRBV10-3	TRBD2	14	TRBJ2-1	once	CAAQARGDYNEQFF	TGTGCCGCCCAAGCGCGGGGGGACTATAATGAGCAGTTCTTC
TRBV7-6	TRBD1	21	TRBJ2-1	.	CASSKPGGLLLATGSYNEQFF	TGTGCCAGCAGCAAACCAGGGGGCCTTTTATTGGCGACCGGCTCCTACAATGAGCAGTTCTTC
TRBV6-5	TRBD1	13	TRBJ2-5	.	CASIHRGRETQYF	TGTGCCAGCATTCACAGGGGGCGCGAGACCCAGTACTTC
TRBV5-4	.	15	TRBJ2-5	.	CASSRGVGFQETQYF	TGTGCCAGCAGCCGCGGCGTCGGCTTCCAAGAGACCCAGTACTTC
TRBV5-4	.	16	TRBJ2-5	.	CASSPDGGRGKETQYF	TGTGCCAGCAGCCCTGACGGAGGCAGGGGCAAGGAGACCCAGTACTTC
TRBV3-1/TRBV3-2	.	14	TRBJ2-7	.	CASSSDGGFYEQYF	TGTGCCAGCAGCAGCGACGGGGGTTTTTACGAGCAGTACTTC
TRBV3-1/TRBV3-2	.	18	TRBJ1-3	.	CASSLGQRRRSSGNTIYF	TGTGCCAGCAGTCTCGGACAGCGAAGAAGGAGCTCTGGAAACACCATATATTTT
TRBV6-5	.	12	TRBJ2-7	.	CASREDSYEQYF	TGTGCCAGCAGAGAGGACAGCTACGAGCAGTACTTC
TRBV7-2	.	13	TRBJ1-2	.	CASSSFGTGGYTF	TGTGCCAGCAGCTCCTTCGGAACGGGTGGCTACACCTTC
TRBV3-1/TRBV3-2	.	16	TRBJ1-3	.	CASSHHRQAGGNTIYF	TGTGCCAGCAGCCATCATAGACAGGCCGGCGGGAACACCATATATTTT